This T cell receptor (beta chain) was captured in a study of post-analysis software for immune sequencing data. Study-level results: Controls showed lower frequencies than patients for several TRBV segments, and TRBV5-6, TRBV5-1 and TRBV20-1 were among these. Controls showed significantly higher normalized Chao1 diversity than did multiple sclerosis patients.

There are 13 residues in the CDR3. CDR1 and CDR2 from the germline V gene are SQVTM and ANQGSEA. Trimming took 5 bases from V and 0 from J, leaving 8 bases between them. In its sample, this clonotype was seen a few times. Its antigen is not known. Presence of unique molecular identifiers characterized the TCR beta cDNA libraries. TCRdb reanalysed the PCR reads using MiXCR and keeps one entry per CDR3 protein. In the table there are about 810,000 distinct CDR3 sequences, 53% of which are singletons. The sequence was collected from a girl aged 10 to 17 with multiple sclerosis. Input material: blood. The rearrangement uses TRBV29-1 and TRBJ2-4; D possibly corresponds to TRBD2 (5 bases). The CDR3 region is CSVPGEAKNIQYF. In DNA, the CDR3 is TGCAGCGTTCCCGGGGAAGCCAAAAACATTCAGTACTTC.